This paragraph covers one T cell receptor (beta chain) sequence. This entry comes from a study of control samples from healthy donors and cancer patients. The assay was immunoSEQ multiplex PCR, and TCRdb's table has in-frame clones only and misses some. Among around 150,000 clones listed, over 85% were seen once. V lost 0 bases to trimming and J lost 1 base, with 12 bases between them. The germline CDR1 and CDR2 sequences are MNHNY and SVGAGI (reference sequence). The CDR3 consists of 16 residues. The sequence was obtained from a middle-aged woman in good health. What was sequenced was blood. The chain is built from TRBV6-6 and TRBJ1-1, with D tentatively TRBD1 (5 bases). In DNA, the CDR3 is TGTGCCAGCAGTTACTCGAAGACAGTCCGGAACACTGAAGCTTTCTTT. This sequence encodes CASSYSKTVRNTEAFF.